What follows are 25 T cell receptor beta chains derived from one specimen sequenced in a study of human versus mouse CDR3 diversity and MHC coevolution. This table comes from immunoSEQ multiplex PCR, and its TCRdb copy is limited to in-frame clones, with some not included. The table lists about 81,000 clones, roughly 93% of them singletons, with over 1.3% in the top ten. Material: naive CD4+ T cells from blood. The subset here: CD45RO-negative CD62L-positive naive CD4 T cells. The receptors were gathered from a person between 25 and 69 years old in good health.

In DNA form, the CDR3 reads TGTGCCAGCAGCTCCCGGACAGGGATCTACGAGCAGTACTTC. Encoded protein: CASSSRTGIYEQYF. The chain has TRBV7-2 and TRBJ2-7, with 8 positions matching TRBD1. Trimming cost V 4 bases and J 3 bases; bases outside gene matches: 5. CDR1 and CDR2 (germline): SGHTA, FQGNSA. The CDR3 length is 14 residues.

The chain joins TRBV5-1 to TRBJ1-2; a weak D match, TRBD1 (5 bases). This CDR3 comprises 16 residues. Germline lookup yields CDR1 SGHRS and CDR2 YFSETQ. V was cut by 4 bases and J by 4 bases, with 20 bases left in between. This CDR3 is CASSGGGVPMGYGYTF. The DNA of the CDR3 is TGCGCCAGCAGCGGCGGGGGGGTGCCTATGGGCTATGGCTACACCTTC.

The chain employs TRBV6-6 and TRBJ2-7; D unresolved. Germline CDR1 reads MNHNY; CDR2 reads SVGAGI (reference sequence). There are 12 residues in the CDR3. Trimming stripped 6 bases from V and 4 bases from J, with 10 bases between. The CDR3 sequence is CASSPGVYEQYF. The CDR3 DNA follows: TGTGCCAGCAGCCCCGGAGTTTACGAGCAGTACTTC.

DNA for the CDR3: TGTGCCAGCAGCTTTAGAAGAGACTCCTACAATGAGCAGTTCTTC. Translation: CASSFRRDSYNEQFF. The chain recombines TRBV5-8 with TRBJ2-1; D is undetermined. Germline CDR1 and CDR2: SGHTS and YDEGEE. V lost 2 bases to trimming and J lost 0 bases, with 9 bases between them. The CDR3 is made up of 15 amino acids.

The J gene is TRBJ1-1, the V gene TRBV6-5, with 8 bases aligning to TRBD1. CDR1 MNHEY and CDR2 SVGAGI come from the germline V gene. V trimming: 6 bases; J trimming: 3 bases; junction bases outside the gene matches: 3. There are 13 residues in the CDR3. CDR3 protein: CASRDRADTEAFF. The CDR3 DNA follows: TGTGCCAGCAGGGACAGGGCGGACACTGAAGCTTTCTTT.

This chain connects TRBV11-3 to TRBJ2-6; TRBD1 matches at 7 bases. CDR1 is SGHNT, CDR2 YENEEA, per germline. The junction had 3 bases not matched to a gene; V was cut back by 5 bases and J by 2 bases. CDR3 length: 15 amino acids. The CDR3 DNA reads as TGTGCCAGCAGCGCAAGGGGGCCTGGGGCCAACGTCCTGACTTTC. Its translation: CASSARGPGANVLTF. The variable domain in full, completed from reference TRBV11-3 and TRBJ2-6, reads EAGVVQSPRYKIIEKKQPVAFWCNPISGHNTLYWYLQNLGQGPELLIRYENEEAVDDSQLPKDRFSAERLKGVDSTLKIQPAELGDSAVYLCASSARGPGANVLTFGAGSRLTVL.

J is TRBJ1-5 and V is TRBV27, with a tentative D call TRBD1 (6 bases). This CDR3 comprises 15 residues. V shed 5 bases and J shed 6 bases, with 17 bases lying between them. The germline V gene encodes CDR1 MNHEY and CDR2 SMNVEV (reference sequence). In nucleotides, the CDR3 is TGTGCCAGCAGTCCATCAACAGGGTTCAGTCAGCCCCAGCATTTT. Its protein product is CASSPSTGFSQPQHF.

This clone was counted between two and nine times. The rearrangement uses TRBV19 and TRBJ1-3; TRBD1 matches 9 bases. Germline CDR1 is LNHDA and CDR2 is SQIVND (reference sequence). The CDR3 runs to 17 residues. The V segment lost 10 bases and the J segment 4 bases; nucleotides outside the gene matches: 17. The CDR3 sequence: CATVPLDRGSVGNTIYF. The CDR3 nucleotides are TGTGCCACCGTACCTCTGGACAGGGGTTCAGTAGGAAACACCATATATTTT.

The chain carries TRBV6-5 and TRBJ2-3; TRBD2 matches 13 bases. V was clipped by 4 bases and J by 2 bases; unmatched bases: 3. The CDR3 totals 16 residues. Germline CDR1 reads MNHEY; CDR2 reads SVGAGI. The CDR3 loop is CASSSGLAGATDTQYF. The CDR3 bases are TGTGCCAGCAGTTCTGGACTAGCGGGAGCCACAGATACGCAGTATTTT.

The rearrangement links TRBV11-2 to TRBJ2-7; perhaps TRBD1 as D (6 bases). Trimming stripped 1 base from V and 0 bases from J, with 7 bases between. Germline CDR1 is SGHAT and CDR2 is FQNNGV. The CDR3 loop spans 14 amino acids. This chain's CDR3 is CASSLGGRSYEQYF. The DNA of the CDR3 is TGTGCCAGCAGCTTAGGGGGGCGCTCCTACGAGCAGTACTTC.

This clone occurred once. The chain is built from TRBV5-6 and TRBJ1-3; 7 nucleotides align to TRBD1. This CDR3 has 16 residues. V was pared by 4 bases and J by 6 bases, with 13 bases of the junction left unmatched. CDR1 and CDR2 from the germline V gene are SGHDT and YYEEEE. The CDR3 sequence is CASSLLGTERLNTIYF. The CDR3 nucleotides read TGTGCCAGCAGCCTACTTGGGACAGAAAGATTAAACACCATATATTTT. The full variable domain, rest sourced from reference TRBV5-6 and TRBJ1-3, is DAGVTQSPTHLIKTRGQQVTLRCSPKSGHDTVSWYQQALGQGPQFIFQYYEEEERQRGNFPDRFSGHQFPNYSSELNVNALLLGDSALYLCASSLLGTERLNTIYFGEGSWLTVV.

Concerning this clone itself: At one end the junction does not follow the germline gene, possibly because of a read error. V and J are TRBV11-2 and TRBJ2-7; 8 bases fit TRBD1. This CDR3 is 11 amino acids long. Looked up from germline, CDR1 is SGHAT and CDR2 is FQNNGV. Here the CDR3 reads CASSLWGQVDF. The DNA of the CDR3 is TGTGCCAGCAGCTTATGGGGACAGGTGGACTTC.

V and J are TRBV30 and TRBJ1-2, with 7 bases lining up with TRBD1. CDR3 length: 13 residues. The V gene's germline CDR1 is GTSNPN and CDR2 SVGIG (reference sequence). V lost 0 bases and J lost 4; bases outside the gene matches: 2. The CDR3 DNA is TGTGCCTGGAGTGTACACAGGGGCTATGGCTACACCTTC. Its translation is CAWSVHRGYGYTF.

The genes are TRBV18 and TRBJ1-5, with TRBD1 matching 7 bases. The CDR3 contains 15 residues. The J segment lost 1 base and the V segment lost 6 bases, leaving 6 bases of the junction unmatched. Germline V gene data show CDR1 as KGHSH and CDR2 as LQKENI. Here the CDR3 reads CASSPGTASNQPQHF. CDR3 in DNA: TGTGCCAGCTCGCCCGGGACAGCCAGCAATCAGCCCCAGCATTTT.

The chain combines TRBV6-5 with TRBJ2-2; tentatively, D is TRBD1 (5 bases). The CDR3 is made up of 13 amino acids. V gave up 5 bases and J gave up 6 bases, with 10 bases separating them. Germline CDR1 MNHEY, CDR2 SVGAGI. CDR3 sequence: CASSRQLPGELFF. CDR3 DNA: TGTGCCAGCAGTAGACAGCTCCCCGGGGAGCTGTTTTTT.

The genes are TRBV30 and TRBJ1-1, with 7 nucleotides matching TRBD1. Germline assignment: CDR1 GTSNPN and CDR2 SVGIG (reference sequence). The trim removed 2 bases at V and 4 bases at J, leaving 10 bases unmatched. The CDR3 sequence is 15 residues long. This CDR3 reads CAWSPRQGGGTEAFF. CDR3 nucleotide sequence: TGTGCCTGGAGTCCCCGACAGGGAGGCGGCACTGAAGCTTTCTTT.

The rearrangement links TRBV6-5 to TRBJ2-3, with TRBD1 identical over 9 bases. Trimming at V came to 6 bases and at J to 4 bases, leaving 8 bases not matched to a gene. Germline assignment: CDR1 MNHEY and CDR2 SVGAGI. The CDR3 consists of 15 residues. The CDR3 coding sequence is TGTGCCAGCAGCATACAGGGGGCAGTGGCAGATACGCAGTATTTT. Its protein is CASSIQGAVADTQYF.

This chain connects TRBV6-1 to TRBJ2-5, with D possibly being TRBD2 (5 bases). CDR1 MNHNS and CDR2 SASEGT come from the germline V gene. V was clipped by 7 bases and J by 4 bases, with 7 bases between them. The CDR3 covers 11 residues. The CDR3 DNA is TGTGCCAGCACCGAGGGAGAGACCCAGTACTTC. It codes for CASTEGETQYF.

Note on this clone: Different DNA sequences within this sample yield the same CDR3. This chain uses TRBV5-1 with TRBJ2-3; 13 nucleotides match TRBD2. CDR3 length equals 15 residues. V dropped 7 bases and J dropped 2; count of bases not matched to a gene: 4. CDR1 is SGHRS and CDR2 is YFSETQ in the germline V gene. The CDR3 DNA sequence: TGCGCCAGCCTGGGACTAGCGGGAACCACAGATACGCAGTATTTT. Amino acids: CASLGLAGTTDTQYF.

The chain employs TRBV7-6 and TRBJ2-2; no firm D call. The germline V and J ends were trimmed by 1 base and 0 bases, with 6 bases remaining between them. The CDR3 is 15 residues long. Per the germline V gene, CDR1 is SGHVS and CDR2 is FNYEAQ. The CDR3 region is CASSLVATNTGELFF. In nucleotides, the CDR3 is TGTGCCAGCAGCTTAGTGGCAACGAACACCGGGGAGCTGTTTTTT.

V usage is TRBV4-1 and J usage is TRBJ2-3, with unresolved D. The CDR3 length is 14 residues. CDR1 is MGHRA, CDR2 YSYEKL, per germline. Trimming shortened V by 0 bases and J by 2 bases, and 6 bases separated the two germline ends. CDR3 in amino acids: CASSQDPNTDTQYF. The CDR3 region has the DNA TGCGCCAGCAGCCAAGACCCTAACACAGATACGCAGTATTTT.

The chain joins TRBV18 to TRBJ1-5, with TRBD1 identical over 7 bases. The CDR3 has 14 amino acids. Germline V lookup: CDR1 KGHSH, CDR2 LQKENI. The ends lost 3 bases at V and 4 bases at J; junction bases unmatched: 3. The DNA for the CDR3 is TGTGCCAGCTCACCGCAGGGGGAAAATCAGCCCCAGCATTTT. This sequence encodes CASSPQGENQPQHF.

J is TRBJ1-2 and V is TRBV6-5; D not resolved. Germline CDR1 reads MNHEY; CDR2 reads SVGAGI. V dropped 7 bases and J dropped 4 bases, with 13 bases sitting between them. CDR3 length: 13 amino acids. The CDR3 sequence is CASKTRDTYGYTF. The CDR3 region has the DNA TGTGCCAGCAAAACACGGGATACCTATGGCTACACCTTC.

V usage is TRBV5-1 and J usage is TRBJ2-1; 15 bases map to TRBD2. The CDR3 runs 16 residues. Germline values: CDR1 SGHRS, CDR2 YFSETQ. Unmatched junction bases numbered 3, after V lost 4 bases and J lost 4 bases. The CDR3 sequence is CASSEGLAGGYNEQFF. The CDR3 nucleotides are TGCGCCAGCAGCGAGGGACTAGCGGGGGGTTACAATGAGCAGTTCTTC.

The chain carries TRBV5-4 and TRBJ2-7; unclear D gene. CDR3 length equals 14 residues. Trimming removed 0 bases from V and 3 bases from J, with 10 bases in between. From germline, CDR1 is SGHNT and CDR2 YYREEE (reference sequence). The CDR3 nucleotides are TGTGCCAGCAGCTTGGAAGTTAGCAGCTACGAGCAGTACTTC. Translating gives CASSLEVSSYEQYF. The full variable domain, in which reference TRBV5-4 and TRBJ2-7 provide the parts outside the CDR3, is ETGVTQSPTHLIKTRGQQVTLRCSSQSGHNTVSWYQQALGQGPQFIFQYYREEENGRGNFPPRFSGLQFPNYSSELNVNALELDDSALYLCASSLEVSSYEQYFGPGTRLTVT.